This entry lists 19 T cell receptor beta chains sequenced from one sample in a study of post-analysis software for immune sequencing data. Study outcomes and limitations: In patients, TRBV5-6, TRBV5-1 and TRBV20-1 belonged to five or six TRBV segments found more frequently than in controls.

Libraries were made from TCR beta cDNA, and they carried unique molecular identifiers. Each CDR3 protein gets one entry after TCRdb re-called the PCR reads with MiXCR. The sample carries roughly 800,000 distinct CDR3 sequences, 53% recorded once. Their cognate antigens are unknown. Sequenced: blood. Receptors were obtained from a girl aged 10 to 17 with multiple sclerosis.

The V and J genes are TRBV12-3 or TRBV12-4 and TRBJ2-5; the D gene could be TRBD1 or TRBD2 (5 bases each). Trimming took off 0 bases at V and 1 base at J, with 12 bases between the two ends. This CDR3 contains 16 residues. DNA for the CDR3: TGTGCCAGCAGTTTAGCCGCTTCAGGGAGCCAAGAGACCCAGTACTTC. Translated: CASSLAASGSQETQYF.

The genes are TRBV25-1 and TRBJ1-5, with D perhaps matching TRBD1 (5 bases). Germline V gene sequence: CDR1 MGHDK, CDR2 SYGVNS. V was clipped by 6 bases and J by 0 bases, with 15 bases between them. The CDR3 length is 16 residues. The CDR3 region is CASSDRWGDSNQPQHF. CDR3 DNA: TGTGCCAGCAGCGACAGATGGGGGGATAGCAATCAGCCCCAGCATTTT.

The gene calls are TRBV20-1 and TRBJ2-4; 7 nucleotides align to TRBD1. V trimming: 5 bases; J trimming: 2 bases; junction bases outside the gene matches: 9. Germline V gene sequence: CDR1 DFQATT, CDR2 SNEGSKA (reference sequence). CDR3 size: 15 residues. The CDR3 sequence is CSAGTGAMSKNIQYF. DNA of the CDR3: TGCAGTGCTGGAACAGGGGCGATGTCCAAAAACATTCAGTACTTC.

This clonotype has a handful of counts. The chain is built from TRBV11-2 and TRBJ2-1; 10 bases align to TRBD2. The CDR3 runs to 15 residues. V lost 8 bases, J lost 4 bases, and 8 bases stayed unmatched. Germline values: CDR1 SGHAT, CDR2 FQNNGV. In DNA, the CDR3 is TGTGCCAGCGCTCGGGGAGCGGGGGGGTACAATGAGCAGTTCTTC. Translation gives CASARGAGGYNEQFF. Based on the CDR3 plus reference TRBV11-2 and TRBJ2-1, the full variable domain is EAGVAQSPRYKIIEKRQSVAFWCNPISGHATLYWYQQILGQGPKLLIQFQNNGVVDDSQLPKDRFSAERLKGVDSTLKIQPAKLEDSAVYLCASARGAGGYNEQFFGPGTRLTVL.

This chain connects TRBV10-3 to TRBJ1-1; 7 positions match TRBD1. The CDR3 length is 13 residues. Germline CDR1 and CDR2: ENHRY and SYGVKD. Trimming took 9 bases from V and 5 from J; bases not matched to a gene: 9. The CDR3 here is CAITGAAGTEAFF. The CDR3 DNA reads TGTGCCATAACAGGGGCCGCCGGGACTGAAGCTTTCTTT.

V gene TRBV25-1 combines with J gene TRBJ2-3, with D perhaps TRBD2 (5 bases). CDR1 MGHDK and CDR2 SYGVNS come from the germline V gene. The CDR3 is made up of 16 amino acids. V lost 0 bases and J lost 1, with 11 bases in between. The CDR3 region has the DNA TGTGCCAGCAGTGAATACGGCGGGTACGGCACAGATACGCAGTATTTT. Encoded protein: CASSEYGGYGTDTQYF. The full variable domain, its missing parts supplied by reference TRBV25-1 and TRBJ2-3, is EADIYQTPRYLVIGTGKKITLECSQTMGHDKMYWYQQDPGMELHLIHYSYGVNSTEKGDLSSESTVSRIRTEHFPLTLESARPSHTSQYLCASSEYGGYGTDTQYFGPGTRLTVL.

J is TRBJ2-5 and V is TRBV3-1; D is ambiguous. The end of the DNA is better explained by TRBJ2-7, so the J call may be wrong. The CDR3 loop spans 12 amino acids. Germline V gives CDR1 LGHDT, CDR2 YNNKEL (reference sequence). The DNA for the CDR3 is TGTGCCAGCAGCCAGTTTACCTACGAGCAGTACTTC. It yields the protein CASSQFTYEQYF.

The rearrangement uses TRBV18 and TRBJ2-1; 7 nucleotides match TRBD2. Trimming took 1 base from V and 1 from J; bases not matched to a gene: 10. The CDR3 covers 18 residues. Germline lookup yields CDR1 KGHSH and CDR2 LQKENI. The chain's CDR3 is CASSPLQASGGSYNEQFF. In DNA, the CDR3 is TGTGCCAGCTCACCACTTCAAGCGTCGGGAGGATCCTACAATGAGCAGTTCTTC.

A single count supports this clonotype. The chain has TRBV6-6 and TRBJ2-6; 7 positions agree with TRBD1. Germline V CDR1 and CDR2: MNHNY, SVGAGI (reference sequence). This CDR3 has 16 amino acids. Unmatched junction bases numbered 3, after V lost 4 bases and J lost 0 bases. CDR3 residues: CASSSGTASGANVLTF. CDR3 bases: TGTGCCAGCAGTTCCGGGACAGCCTCTGGGGCCAACGTCCTGACTTTC.

The CDR3 sequence: CASSQEIETGAFF. CDR3 in DNA: TGCGCCAGCAGCCAAGAGATAGAGACAGGAGCTTTCTTT. The gene calls are TRBV4-1 and TRBJ1-1; maybe TRBD1 (6 bases). Germline lookup yields CDR1 MGHRA and CDR2 YSYEKL. The germline V and J ends were trimmed by 0 bases and 10 bases, with 12 bases remaining between them. The CDR3 is made up of 13 amino acids.

This sequence joins TRBV2 and TRBJ2-5; perhaps TRBD1 as D (6 bases). Germline loops: CDR1 SNHLY, CDR2 FYNNEI. The V and J ends lost 6 bases and 5 bases respectively, with 13 bases between them. This CDR3 is built from 13 residues. CDR3 amino acids: CASRDSSRETQYF. The CDR3, as DNA: TGTGCCAGCAGGGACAGTTCTCGGGAGACCCAGTACTTC. Looking up the rest from reference TRBV2 and TRBJ2-5 gives the full variable domain: EPEVTQTPSHQVTQMGQEVILRCVPISNHLYFYWYRQILGQKVEFLVSFYNNEISEKSEIFDDQFSVERPDGSNFTLKIRSTKLEDSAMYFCASRDSSRETQYFGPGTRLLVL.

For the CDR3, the DNA is TGTGCCAGCAGTGGGAGGGATCTGGATGGCTACACCTTC. Translated, it gives CASSGRDLDGYTF. The rearrangement links TRBV25-1 to TRBJ1-2, with D unclear. CDR3 length: 13 residues. The V end lost 4 bases, the J end lost 6 bases, and 12 bases lay between the germline ends. Germline CDR1 reads MGHDK; CDR2 reads SYGVNS.

The rearrangement links TRBV12-3 or TRBV12-4 to TRBJ2-4, with 7 bases matching TRBD1. The CDR3 totals 16 residues. V shed 7 bases and J 1 base; nucleotides not matched to a gene: 10. CDR3 loop: CASTRLTGMAKNIQYF. The CDR3 DNA is TGTGCCAGCACCCGACTGACAGGGATGGCCAAAAACATTCAGTACTTC.

V and J are TRBV4-2 and TRBJ2-6, with D possibly being TRBD1 (5 bases). From germline, CDR1 is LGHNA and CDR2 YNFKEQ. The V end was cut by 0 bases, the J end by 0 bases, with 9 bases between. This CDR3 is built from 17 residues. The CDR3 sequence: CASSQDPDSSGANVLTF. CDR3 coding DNA: TGTGCCAGCAGCCAAGACCCCGACAGCTCTGGGGCCAACGTCCTGACTTTC.

J is TRBJ2-7 and V is TRBV29-1; 7 nucleotides line up with TRBD1. The CDR3 totals 12 residues. The junction had 11 bases not matched to a gene; V was cut back by 7 bases and J by 8 bases. CDR1 SQVTM and CDR2 ANQGSEA come from the germline V gene. CDR3 protein: CSAGRQGDKQYF. DNA for the CDR3: TGCAGCGCAGGCCGACAGGGCGACAAGCAGTACTTC.

A few counts support this clonotype. The genes are TRBV20-1 and TRBJ2-4; 10 positions match TRBD1. Germline lookup yields CDR1 DFQATT and CDR2 SNEGSKA (reference sequence). The CDR3 runs 18 residues. Trimming at V came to 0 bases and at J to 0 bases, leaving 8 bases not matched to a gene. The chain's CDR3 is CSARDFGDRGLAKNIQYF. The CDR3 nucleotides read TGCAGTGCTAGAGATTTTGGGGACAGGGGACTAGCCAAAAACATTCAGTACTTC.

The chain couples TRBV3-1 to TRBJ2-7; either TRBD1 or TRBD2 may fit D (6 bases each). V was clipped by 1 base and J by 6 bases, with 16 bases between them. The CDR3 length is 15 residues. Germline values: CDR1 LGHDT, CDR2 YNNKEL (reference sequence). CDR3 in amino acids: CASSQVWGRGTEQYF. The DNA for the CDR3 is TGTGCCAGCAGCCAAGTATGGGGGCGCGGGACCGAGCAGTACTTC.

The genes are TRBV7-2 and TRBJ1-2, with 9 nucleotides matching TRBD1. CDR1 is SGHTA and CDR2 is FQGNSA in the germline V gene. The CDR3 consists of 17 residues. Unmatched junction bases numbered 11, after V lost 3 bases and J lost 3 bases. The CDR3 region has the DNA TGTGCCAGCAGCTTGGATGGACAGGGGATCTCTTACTATGGCTACACCTTC. As protein: CASSLDGQGISYYGYTF.

The rearrangement uses TRBV10-3 and TRBJ2-7; TRBD2 might be the D (6 bases). The V gene's germline CDR1 is ENHRY and CDR2 SYGVKD. V lost 2 bases and J 7 bases, leaving 9 bases between the germline ends. CDR3 length equals 12 residues. The CDR3: CAISEGDWEQYF. In DNA, the CDR3 is TGTGCCATCAGTGAGGGGGACTGGGAGCAGTACTTC.